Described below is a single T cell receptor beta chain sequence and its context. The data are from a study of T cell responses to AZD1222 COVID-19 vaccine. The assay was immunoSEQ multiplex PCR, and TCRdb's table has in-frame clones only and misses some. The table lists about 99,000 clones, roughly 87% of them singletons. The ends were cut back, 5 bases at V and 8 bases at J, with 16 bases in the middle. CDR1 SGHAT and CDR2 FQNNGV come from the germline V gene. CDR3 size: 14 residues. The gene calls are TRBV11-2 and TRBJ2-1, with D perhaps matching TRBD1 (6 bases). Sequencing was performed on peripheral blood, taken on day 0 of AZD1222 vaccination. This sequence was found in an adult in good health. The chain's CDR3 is CASSPRTASDEQFF. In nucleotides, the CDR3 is TGTGCCAGCAGCCCCAGGACAGCATCCGATGAGCAGTTCTTC.